Below are 24 T cell receptor beta chains sequenced from a single sample in a study of cytomegalovirus exposure and HLA in healthy donors. Clones were sequenced by immunoSEQ multiplex PCR, and TCRdb holds only the in-frame ones, with some missing. There are over 200,000 clones in the sample; nearly 90% occur only once, and roughly 0.38% lies in the top ten. Source material: PBMCs. These receptors all stem from a woman between 18 and 29 years old in good health and CMV-seronegative.

V is TRBV7-9 and J is TRBJ2-7, with D possibly matching TRBD2 (5 bases). Trimming removed 5 bases at V and 1 base at J, with 15 bases between. The CDR3 is made up of 15 amino acids. Germline CDR1 SEHNR, CDR2 FQNEAQ (reference sequence). CDR3 protein: CASSRPTGTSYEQYF. CDR3 nucleotide sequence: TGTGCCAGCAGCCGACCGACGGGAACTTCCTACGAGCAGTACTTC.

This clone was detected only a few times. The V call is TRBV5-4, the J call TRBJ1-1; the D is unclear. V dropped 0 bases and J dropped 1 base, with 7 bases sitting between them. CDR1 is SGHNT and CDR2 is YYREEE in the germline V gene (reference sequence). The CDR3 totals 14 residues. DNA for the CDR3: TGTGCCAGCAGCTTGGCTCGGTCGAACACTGAAGCTTTCTTT. Translating gives CASSLARSNTEAFF.

As regards this clone: Other DNA sequences in this sample translate to the same CDR3. The rearrangement joins TRBV28 to TRBJ1-1; no reliable D call. Trimming pared 5 bases from V and 5 bases from J, leaving 9 bases between. Germline V gene lookup returns CDR1 MDHEN and CDR2 SYDVKM. The CDR3 is made up of 12 amino acids. CDR3 region: CASSLPGTEAFF. DNA of the CDR3: TGTGCCAGCAGTCTACCGGGTACTGAAGCTTTCTTT.

This clone came up once. V gene TRBV7-8 combines with J gene TRBJ2-5, with 9 bases lining up with TRBD1. With V trimmed by 3 bases and J by 5 bases, 4 bases remained unmatched. The CDR3 is made up of 14 amino acids. From germline, CDR1 is SGHVS and CDR2 FQNEAQ. In DNA form, the CDR3 reads TGTGCCAGCAGCTTTACAGGGGGCTGGGAGACCCAGTACTTC. This sequence encodes CASSFTGGWETQYF.

The CDR3 sequence is CASSRAGYNEQFF. The CDR3 region has the DNA TGTGCCAGCAGCCGAGCGGGGTACAATGAGCAGTTCTTC. This chain links TRBV5-4 with TRBJ2-1; 7 bases match TRBD2. V was clipped by 4 bases and J by 4 bases; unmatched bases: 2. Per germline, CDR1 SGHNT and CDR2 YYREEE (reference sequence). The CDR3 runs 13 residues. Looking up the rest from reference TRBV5-4 and TRBJ2-1 gives the full variable domain: ETGVTQSPTHLIKTRGQQVTLRCSSQSGHNTVSWYQQALGQGPQFIFQYYREEENGRGNFPPRFSGLQFPNYSSELNVNALELDDSALYLCASSRAGYNEQFFGPGTRLTVL.

This rearrangement joins TRBV15 to TRBJ1-1; 7 nucleotides line up with TRBD1. The trim removed 1 base at V and 5 bases at J, leaving 10 bases unmatched. CDR1 is LNHNV, CDR2 YYDKDF, per germline (reference sequence). This CDR3 is 16 amino acids long. Written as DNA, the CDR3 is TGTGCCACCAGCAGAGCATCTACAGGGGTATGGACTGAAGCTTTCTTT. Protein: CATSRASTGVWTEAFF.

V is TRBV19 and J is TRBJ2-1; no clear D gene. The CDR3 totals 15 residues. The germline V gene has CDR1 LNHDA and CDR2 SQIVND (reference sequence). Trimming pared 6 bases from V and 0 bases from J, leaving 12 bases between. The CDR3 region is CASSRGPSSYNEQFF. The CDR3 DNA follows: TGTGCCAGTAGCCGAGGTCCTAGCTCCTACAATGAGCAGTTCTTC.

The chain carries TRBV27 and TRBJ1-1, with 7 bases identical to TRBD1. Germline CDR1 is MNHEY and CDR2 is SMNVEV (reference sequence). Losses at the gene ends were 5 bases for V and 11 bases for J; bases not matched to a gene: 8. This CDR3 contains 12 residues. CDR3 sequence (DNA): TGTGCCAGCAGTCAATCACAGGGGCCGGCTTTCTTT. Translated, it gives CASSQSQGPAFF.

This rearrangement joins TRBV10-3 to TRBJ2-4, with a possible D match to TRBD2 (5 bases). The germline CDR1 and CDR2 sequences are ENHRY and SYGVKD. CDR3 length: 11 residues. With 10 bases removed from V and 8 bases from J, the gap between germline ends came to 12 bases. This CDR3 is CATQLGDIQYF. CDR3 DNA: TGTGCCACCCAGCTGGGAGACATTCAGTACTTC.

The chain links TRBV28 to TRBJ2-3; 8 bases map to TRBD1. Per the germline V gene, CDR1 is MDHEN and CDR2 is SYDVKM. V dropped 8 bases and J dropped 0; count of bases not matched to a gene: 1. The CDR3 length is 13 residues. CDR3 residues: CASGQGSTDTQYF. The CDR3 DNA sequence: TGTGCCAGCGGACAGGGTAGCACAGATACGCAGTATTTT. The full variable domain, rest sourced from reference TRBV28 and TRBJ2-3, is DVKVTQSSRYLVKRTGEKVFLECVQDMDHENMFWYRQDPGLGLRLIYFSYDVKMKEKGDIPEGYSVSREKKERFSLILESASTNQTSMYLCASGQGSTDTQYFGPGTRLTVL.

This chain connects TRBV5-1 to TRBJ1-1; tentative D call: TRBD1 (6 bases). Germline loops: CDR1 SGHRS, CDR2 YFSETQ. Between the trimmed V and J ends, which lost 4 bases and 1 base, there was a span of 20 bases. This CDR3 is 17 amino acids long. The CDR3 sequence is CASSGPGHSKGNTEAFF. As DNA, the CDR3 is TGCGCCAGCAGCGGGCCGGGACACTCAAAGGGGAACACTGAAGCTTTCTTT.

The J gene is TRBJ1-5, the V gene TRBV7-9; the match to TRBD1 covers 9 bases. Trimming at V came to 5 bases and at J to 6 bases, leaving 2 bases not matched to a gene. The V gene's germline CDR1 is SEHNR and CDR2 FQNEAQ (reference sequence). The CDR3 loop spans 13 amino acids. The CDR3 bases are TGTGCCAGCAGCGTACAGGGGGCTCAGCCCCAGCATTTT. This gives the protein CASSVQGAQPQHF.

The chain joins TRBV5-4 to TRBJ2-1, with 7 nucleotides matching TRBD1. CDR3 length: 15 residues. Trimming removed 4 bases from V and 5 bases from J; junction bases left unmatched: 9. Germline loops: CDR1 SGHNT, CDR2 YYREEE (reference sequence). CDR3 nucleotide sequence: TGTGCCAGCAGCGCTGACAGGGCTCCCAACAATGAGCAGTTCTTC. It codes for CASSADRAPNNEQFF.

The V and J genes are TRBV5-6 and TRBJ2-3; D perhaps matches TRBD1 (6 bases). The CDR3 loop spans 14 amino acids. Germline V gene sequence: CDR1 SGHDT, CDR2 YYEEEE. V was pared by 3 bases and J by 4 bases, with 12 bases between. As DNA, the CDR3 is TGTGCCAGCAGCTACCCCGGACAGCCAGATACGCAGTATTTT. It translates to CASSYPGQPDTQYF. Looking up the rest from reference TRBV5-6 and TRBJ2-3 gives the full variable domain: DAGVTQSPTHLIKTRGQQVTLRCSPKSGHDTVSWYQQALGQGPQFIFQYYEEEERQRGNFPDRFSGHQFPNYSSELNVNALLLGDSALYLCASSYPGQPDTQYFGPGTRLTVL.

This clone was seen a single time. This chain joins TRBV29-1 and TRBJ2-5; D call uncertain. The CDR3 is 14 amino acids. V was clipped by 5 bases and J by 0 bases, with 13 bases between them. The germline CDR1 and CDR2 sequences are SQVTM and ANQGSEA. Here the CDR3 reads CSVNGRSYQETQYF. Here the CDR3 DNA reads TGCAGCGTTAATGGCAGATCGTACCAAGAGACCCAGTACTTC.

V and J are TRBV9 and TRBJ1-1; TRBD1 might be the D (6 bases). Germline loops: CDR1 SGDLS, CDR2 YYNGEE. V gave up 3 bases and J gave up 5 bases, with 8 bases separating them. This CDR3 region has 12 residues. CDR3 amino acids: CASSEGGTEAFF. CDR3 DNA: TGTGCCAGCAGCGAGGGGGGGACTGAAGCTTTCTTT.

V is TRBV2 and J is TRBJ2-1; D perhaps matches TRBD2 (5 bases). Germline CDR1 SNHLY, CDR2 FYNNEI. The CDR3 has 12 amino acids. Trimming left V 6 bases short and J 6 bases short, with 9 bases between. The CDR3 DNA reads TGTGCCAGCAGCGTTCTAGCCAATGAGCAGTTCTTC. It codes for CASSVLANEQFF.

The sample holds one count of this clone. The chain employs TRBV5-1 and TRBJ2-7; TRBD1 matches 8 bases. J lost 6 bases, V lost 0 bases, and 5 bases had no gene match. Germline CDR1 and CDR2: SGHRS and YFSETQ. CDR3 length: 14 amino acids. In nucleotides, the CDR3 is TGCGCCAGCAGCTTGGTGGACAGGGCTTTCGAGCAGTACTTC. This translates into CASSLVDRAFEQYF.

This rearrangement joins TRBV5-6 to TRBJ2-2; 10 bases map to TRBD1. CDR1 SGHDT and CDR2 YYEEEE come from the germline V gene. V dropped 4 bases and J dropped 7; count of bases not matched to a gene: 7. The CDR3 is made up of 15 amino acids. The CDR3 region is CASSPDRGLVGELFF. The CDR3 region has the DNA TGTGCCAGCAGCCCAGACAGGGGGCTGGTCGGGGAGCTGTTTTTT.

The chain uses TRBV6-5 and TRBJ1-6; no clear D. Germline-derived CDR1 and CDR2 are MNHEY and SVGAGI. V gave up 7 bases and J gave up 5 bases, with 12 bases separating them. The CDR3 runs to 14 residues. CDR3 DNA sequence: TGTGCCAGCACCCCGTCGAGGCATAATTCACCCCTCCACTTT. Its protein product is CASTPSRHNSPLHF.

The chain is built from TRBV2 and TRBJ2-5, with 9 bases fitting TRBD2. This CDR3 is 14 amino acids long. The ends lost 9 bases at V and 8 bases at J; junction bases unmatched: 13. Germline assignment: CDR1 SNHLY and CDR2 FYNNEI. The CDR3 sequence is CARMASGVPGTQYF. The CDR3 DNA is TGTGCCAGGATGGCTAGCGGGGTCCCGGGAACCCAGTACTTC.

The V and J genes are TRBV6-1 and TRBJ2-1, with a possible D match to TRBD2 (6 bases). Germline V lookup: CDR1 MNHNS, CDR2 SASEGT. The CDR3 consists of 16 residues. V lost 3 bases, J lost 5 bases, and 17 bases lay in between. CDR3 sequence: CASSDPWRGANNEQFF. The CDR3 DNA is TGTGCCAGCAGTGATCCGTGGCGGGGCGCGAACAATGAGCAGTTCTTC.

The V call is TRBV6-6, the J call TRBJ1-1; the D is unclear. Germline CDR1 is MNHNY and CDR2 is SVGAGI (reference sequence). V lost 2 bases and J 1 base, leaving 8 bases between the germline ends. This CDR3 region has 14 residues. The CDR3 is CASSYVPGNTEAFF. The CDR3 bases are TGTGCCAGCAGTTACGTTCCGGGGAACACTGAAGCTTTCTTT.

V and J are TRBV7-3 and TRBJ2-3, with 9 bases fitting TRBD1. Germline CDR1 is SGHTA and CDR2 is FQGTGA. Trimming at V came to 5 bases and at J to 1 base, leaving 7 bases not matched to a gene. The CDR3 is made up of 16 amino acids. CDR3 loop: CASSQQGAGGTDTQYF. CDR3 coding DNA: TGTGCCAGCAGCCAACAGGGGGCAGGGGGCACAGATACGCAGTATTTT.